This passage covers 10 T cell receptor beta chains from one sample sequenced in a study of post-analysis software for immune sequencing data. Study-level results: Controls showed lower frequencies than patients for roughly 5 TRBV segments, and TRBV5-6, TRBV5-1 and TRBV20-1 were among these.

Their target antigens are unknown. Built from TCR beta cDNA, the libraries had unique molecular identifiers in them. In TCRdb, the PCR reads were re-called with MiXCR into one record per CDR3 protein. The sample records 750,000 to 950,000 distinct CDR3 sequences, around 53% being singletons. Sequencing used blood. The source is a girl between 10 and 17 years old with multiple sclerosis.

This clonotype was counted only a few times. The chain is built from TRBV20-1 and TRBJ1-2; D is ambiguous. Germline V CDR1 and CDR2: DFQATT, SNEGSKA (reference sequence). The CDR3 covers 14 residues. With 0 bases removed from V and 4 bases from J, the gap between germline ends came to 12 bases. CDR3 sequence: CSARDPAGSYGYTF. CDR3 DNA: TGCAGTGCTAGAGATCCAGCAGGTTCCTATGGCTACACCTTC.

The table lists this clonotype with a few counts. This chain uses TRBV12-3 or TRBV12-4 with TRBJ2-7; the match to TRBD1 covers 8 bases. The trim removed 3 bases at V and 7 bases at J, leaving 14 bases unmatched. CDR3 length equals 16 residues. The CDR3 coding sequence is TGTGCCAGCAGTTTTTCCCGGGACAGGAACCGTTGGGAGCAGTACTTC. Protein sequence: CASSFSRDRNRWEQYF.

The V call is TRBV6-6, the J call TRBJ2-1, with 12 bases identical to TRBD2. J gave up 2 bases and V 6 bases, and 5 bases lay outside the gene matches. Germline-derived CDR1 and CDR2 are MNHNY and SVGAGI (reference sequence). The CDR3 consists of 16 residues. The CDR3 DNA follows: TGTGCCAGCAGGCGCCTAGCGGGAGGGGCCTACAATGAGCAGTTCTTC. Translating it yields CASRRLAGGAYNEQFF.

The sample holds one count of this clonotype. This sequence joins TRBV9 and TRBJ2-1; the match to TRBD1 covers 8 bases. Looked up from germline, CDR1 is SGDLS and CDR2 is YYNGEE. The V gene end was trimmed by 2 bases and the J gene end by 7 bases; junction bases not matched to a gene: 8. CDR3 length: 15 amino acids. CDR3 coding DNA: TGTGCCAGCAGCGTCGGGACAGGATCAAAAAATGAGCAGTTCTTC. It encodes CASSVGTGSKNEQFF.

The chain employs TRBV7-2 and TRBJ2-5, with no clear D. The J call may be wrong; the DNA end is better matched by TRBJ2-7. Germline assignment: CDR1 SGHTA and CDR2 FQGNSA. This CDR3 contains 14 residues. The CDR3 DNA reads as TGTGCCAGCAGCTTAGTAGGGAACGTCGACGAGCAGTACTTC. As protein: CASSLVGNVDEQYF.

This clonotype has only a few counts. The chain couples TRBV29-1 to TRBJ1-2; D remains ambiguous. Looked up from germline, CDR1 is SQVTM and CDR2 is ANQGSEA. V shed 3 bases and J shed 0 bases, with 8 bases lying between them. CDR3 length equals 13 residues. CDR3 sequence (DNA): TGCAGCGTTGAGGGAGGCCCTAACTATGGCTACACCTTC. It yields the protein CSVEGGPNYGYTF.

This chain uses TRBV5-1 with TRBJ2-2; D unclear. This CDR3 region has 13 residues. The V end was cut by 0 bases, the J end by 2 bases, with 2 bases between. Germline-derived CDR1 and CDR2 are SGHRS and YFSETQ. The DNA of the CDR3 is TGCGCCAGCAGCTTGGATAACACCGGGGAGCTGTTTTTT. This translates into CASSLDNTGELFF.

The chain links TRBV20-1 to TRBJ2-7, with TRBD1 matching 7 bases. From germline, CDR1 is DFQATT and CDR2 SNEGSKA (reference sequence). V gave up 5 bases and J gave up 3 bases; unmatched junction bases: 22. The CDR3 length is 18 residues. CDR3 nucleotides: TGCAGTGCTCAACGGGTGGCAGGGGGTAGGATAGGAAGCTACGAGCAGTACTTC. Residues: CSAQRVAGGRIGSYEQYF.

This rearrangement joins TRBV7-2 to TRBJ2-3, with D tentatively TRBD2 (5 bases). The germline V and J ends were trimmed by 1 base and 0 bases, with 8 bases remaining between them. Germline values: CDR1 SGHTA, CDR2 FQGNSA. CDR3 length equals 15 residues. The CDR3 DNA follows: TGTGCCAGCAGCTTAGATGGCGGGAGCACAGATACGCAGTATTTT. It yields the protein CASSLDGGSTDTQYF.

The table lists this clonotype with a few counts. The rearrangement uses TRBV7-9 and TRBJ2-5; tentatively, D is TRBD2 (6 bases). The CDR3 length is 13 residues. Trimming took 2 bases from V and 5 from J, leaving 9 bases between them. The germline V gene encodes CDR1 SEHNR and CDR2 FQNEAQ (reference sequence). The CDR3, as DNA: TGTGCCAGCAGCTTAATAGGAGGGGAGACCCAGTACTTC. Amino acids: CASSLIGGETQYF.